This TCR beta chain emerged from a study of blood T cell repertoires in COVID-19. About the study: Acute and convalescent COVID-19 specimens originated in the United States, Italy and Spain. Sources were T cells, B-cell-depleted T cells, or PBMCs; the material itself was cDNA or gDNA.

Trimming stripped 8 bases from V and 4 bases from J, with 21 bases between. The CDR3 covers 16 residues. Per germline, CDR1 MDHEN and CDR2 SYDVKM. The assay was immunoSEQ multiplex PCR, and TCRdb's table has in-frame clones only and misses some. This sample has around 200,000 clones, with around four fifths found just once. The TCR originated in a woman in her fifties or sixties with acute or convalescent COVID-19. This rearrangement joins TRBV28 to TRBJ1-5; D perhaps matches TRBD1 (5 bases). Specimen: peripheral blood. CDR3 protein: CASVSGGVGPNQPQHF. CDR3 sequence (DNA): TGTGCCAGCGTTTCGGGAGGAGTGGGGCCAAATCAGCCCCAGCATTTT.